The sequence of this T cell receptor beta chain was determined in a study of PD-1 blockade in mismatch repair-deficient tumors (dated by TCRdb to 2016 to 2017). Turning to the overall study: Between late 2013 and 2016, the trial enrolled roughly 85 consecutive patients with about twelve mismatch repair-deficient cancer types, every one of whom had been previously treated and was progressing. Tumor-associated T cell clones in the peripheral blood of patients responding to PD-1 blockade were tracked using deep sequencing of TCR CDR3 regions. Summary of the overall study and its limitations: Rapid expansion after pembrolizumab followed by contraction, generally before radiologic responses, was shown by tumor-resident clones, which were often undetectable in blood before treatment.

Mismatch repair deficiency in every enrolled patient was established by polymerase chain reaction or immunohistochemistry. A few patients who responded to pembrolizumab therapy underwent TCR sequencing. The phase II trial prospectively tested pembrolizumab PD-1 blockade in advanced mismatch repair-deficient cancers regardless of tissue of origin. Peripheral blood T cell samples were gathered serially, both before PD-1 blockade started and at multiple time points afterward. The timing of each blood sample was reported as weeks after the first dose of pembrolizumab. Receptor libraries were prepared by the immunoSEQ multiplex PCR assay. What TCRdb holds here is the immuneACCESS table cut down to in-frame rearrangements. Part of the clones is not present; checked against another copy, under half of the missing clones reflect an unresolved V gene, and the others are unexplained. This sample has under 75,000 clones in its table, and about 91% of those were observed once. The ten largest account for roughly 14% of the sample.

Trimming takes 6 bases from V and 4 bases from J, and the germline ends sit 16 bases apart. CDR1 and CDR2, per the germline V gene (reference sequence), are MNHEY and SMNVEV. The CDR3 has 15 amino acids, counting the end cysteine and phenylalanine. Just the 45-base CDR3 DNA is kept, in frame starting at base 1. A remark on this clone: Which antigen it targets is not known. No much larger clonotype is one base removed from it; base qualities were not supplied.

The sample consisted of peripheral blood, taken 52 weeks after starting pembrolizumab. The rearrangement joined TRBV27 to TRBJ2-1; TRBD1 could be the D gene, as 5 bases match. The receptor comes from an adult with mismatch repair-deficient cancer. The DNA reads TGTGCCAGCAGGCAATACTATCAGGGTTACAATGAGCAGTTCTTC. The translation is CASRQYYQGYNEQFF.